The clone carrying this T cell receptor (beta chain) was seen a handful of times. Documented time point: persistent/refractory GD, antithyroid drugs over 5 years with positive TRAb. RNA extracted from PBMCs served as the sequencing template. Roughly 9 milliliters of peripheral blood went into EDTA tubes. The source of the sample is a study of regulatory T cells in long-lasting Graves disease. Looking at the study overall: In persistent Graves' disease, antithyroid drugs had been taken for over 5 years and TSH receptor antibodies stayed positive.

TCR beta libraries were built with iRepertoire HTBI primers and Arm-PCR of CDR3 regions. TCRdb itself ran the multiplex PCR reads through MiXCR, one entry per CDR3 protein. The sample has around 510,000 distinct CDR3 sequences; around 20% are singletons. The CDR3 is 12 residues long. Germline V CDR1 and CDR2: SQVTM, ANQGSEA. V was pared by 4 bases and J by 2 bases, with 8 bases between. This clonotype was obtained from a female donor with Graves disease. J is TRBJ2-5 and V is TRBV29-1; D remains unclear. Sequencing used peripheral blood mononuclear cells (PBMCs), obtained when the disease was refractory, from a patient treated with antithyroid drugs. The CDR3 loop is CSVGRNQETQYF. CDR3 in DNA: TGCAGCGTTGGTAGGAATCAAGAGACCCAGTACTTC.